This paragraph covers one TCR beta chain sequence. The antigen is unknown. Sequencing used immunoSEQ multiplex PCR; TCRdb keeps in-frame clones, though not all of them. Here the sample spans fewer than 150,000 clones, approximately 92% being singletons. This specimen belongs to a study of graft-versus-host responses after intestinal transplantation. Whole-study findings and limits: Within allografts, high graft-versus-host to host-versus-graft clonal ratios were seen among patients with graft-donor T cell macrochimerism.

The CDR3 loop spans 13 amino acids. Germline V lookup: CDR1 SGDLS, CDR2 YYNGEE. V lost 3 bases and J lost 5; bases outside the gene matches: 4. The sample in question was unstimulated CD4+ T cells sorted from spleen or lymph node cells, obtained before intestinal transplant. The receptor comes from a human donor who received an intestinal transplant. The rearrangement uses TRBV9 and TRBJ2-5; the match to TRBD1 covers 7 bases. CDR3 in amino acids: CASSAGQLETQYF. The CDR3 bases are TGTGCCAGCAGCGCGGGACAGTTGGAGACCCAGTACTTC.